This T cell receptor beta chain was captured by sequencing in a study of cytomegalovirus exposure and HLA in healthy donors. Study information: Previous work identified roughly 120 million unique TCR beta sequences from about 179 million T cells. From donors who were HLA-typed, an early data release held around 80 million unique TCRs. Overall study findings and caveats: A later analysis, which compared TCR beta chains of equal frequency, found the HLA-associated ones more clonally expanded.

Germline V gene sequence: CDR1 SGDLS, CDR2 YYNGEE. Between the trimmed V and J ends, which lost 0 bases and 5 bases, there was a span of 13 bases. The CDR3 is 15 amino acids. This clone appeared a few times. Its antigen is unidentified. In the PCR, 60 Vbeta and 13 Jbeta primers were used. Method: immunoSEQ multiplex PCR; TCRdb's copy keeps in-frame clones and lacks some. The sample lists over 150,000 clones, 80% occurring once. This cohort consisted of healthy bone marrow donors. Sequenced material: PBMCs. The TCR was taken from a man aged 25 to 40 in good health and CMV-seronegative. This chain uses TRBV9 with TRBJ2-3; D is uncertain. Here the CDR3 reads CASSVGDFSEDTQYF. CDR3 sequence (DNA): TGTGCCAGCAGCGTAGGTGACTTTAGTGAAGATACGCAGTATTTT.